Listed below are T cell receptor beta chains from one sample, sequenced in a study of OX40 agonist ivuxolimab in advanced cancers. Sequencing was performed with immunoSEQ multiplex PCR; in TCRdb, only in-frame clones are kept and a portion is missing. The data contain about 77,000 clones, over 70% of them seen just once; the ten biggest clones take up about 4.6%. This specimen was CD4+ or CD8+ T cells sorted from blood, taken in a trial of the OX40 agonist ivuxolimab. The origin of the receptors is an adult with an advanced solid tumor such as melanoma, head and neck, liver or kidney cancer. The CDR3 runs from the conserved cysteine through the conserved F or W. D genes are given only for firm matches. Size is stated for part of the rows, as once, few or many counts, or as a class when the clone is expanded.

D gene	V gene	J gene	clone size	CDR3 protein	CDR3 DNA
TRBD2	TRBV12-5	TRBJ2-1	-	CASGLRASPGLAGTGEQFF	TGTGCTAGTGGTTTGCGAGCTAGTCCCGGACTAGCGGGAACCGGTGAGCAGTTCTTC
TRBD2	TRBV9	TRBJ2-1	few	CASSGGTSGAHYNEQFF	TGTGCCAGCAGCGGCGGGACTAGCGGAGCTCACTACAATGAGCAGTTCTTC
-	TRBV28	TRBJ1-1	-	CASSYPGAVTEAFF	TGTGCCAGCAGCTACCCGGGGGCAGTCACTGAAGCTTTCTTT
-	TRBV4-3	TRBJ1-4	-	CASSQEYRPTNEKLFF	TGCGCCAGCAGCCAAGAGTACCGACCAACTAATGAAAAACTGTTTTTT
-	TRBV6-4	TRBJ1-2	few	CASSRGTVHYGYTF	TGTGCCAGCAGTCGGGGGACGGTACACTATGGCTACACCTTC
TRBD1	TRBV6-5	TRBJ2-7	-	CASSLTGTGGGEQYF	TGTGCCAGCAGCCTCACCGGGACAGGGGGAGGCGAGCAGTACTTC
-	TRBV18	TRBJ1-6	-	CASSPRVSEGSPLHF	TGTGCCAGCTCTCCCAGGGTTTCTGAAGGTTCACCCCTCCACTTT
-	TRBV6-5	TRBJ2-7	few	CASSYRTTNSYEQYF	TGTGCCAGCAGTTACAGGACAACCAACTCCTACGAGCAGTACTTC
TRBD1	TRBV27	TRBJ2-1	-	CASSSPRDRNEQFF	TGTGCCAGCAGTTCGCCCCGGGACAGAAATGAGCAGTTCTTC
TRBD1	TRBV11-3	TRBJ2-5	-	CASSLDWDREGSQETQYF	TGTGCCAGCAGCTTAGACTGGGACAGGGAGGGCAGCCAAGAGACCCAGTACTTC
TRBD1	TRBV29-1	TRBJ2-7	-	CSVEGQDRAEQYF	TGCAGCGTTGAAGGCCAAGACAGGGCCGAGCAGTACTTC
-	TRBV7-9	TRBJ1-6	few	CASSPGETWNSPLHF	TGTGCCAGCAGCCCCGGGGAAACGTGGAATTCACCCCTCCACTTT
TRBD2	TRBV6-5	TRBJ2-7	few	CASSLAGGMREQYF	TGTGCCAGCAGCTTAGCGGGGGGGATGCGCGAGCAGTACTTC
-	TRBV9	TRBJ1-5	-	CASSPGDRGGNQPQHF	TGTGCCAGCAGCCCCGGGGATAGGGGAGGTAATCAGCCCCAGCATTTT
-	TRBV21-1	TRBJ2-5	-	CASSKGPQGSSGQETQYF	TGTGCCAGCAGCAAAGGACCACAGGGATCTTCTGGTCAAGAGACCCAGTACTTC
-	TRBV4-1	TRBJ1-3	-	CASSQDSIPGNTIYF	TGCGCCAGCAGCCAAGACAGTATACCTGGAAACACCATATATTTT
-	TRBV7-6	TRBJ2-3	-	CASSPGQTGWGMDTQYF	TGTGCCAGCAGCCCGGGACAAACAGGGTGGGGGATGGATACGCAGTATTTT
TRBD1	TRBV29-1	TRBJ1-2	-	CSAGQGNYGYTF	TGCAGCGCGGGACAGGGTAACTATGGCTACACCTTC
-	TRBV7-7	TRBJ2-2	-	CASSLVRGGELFF	TGTGCTAGCAGCTTAGTCAGGGGCGGGGAGCTGTTTTTT
-	TRBV7-2	TRBJ1-3	-	CASSDRMGNTIYF	TGTGCCAGCAGCGATCGTATGGGAAACACCATATATTTT
TRBD2	TRBV15	TRBJ2-3	-	CATSSSGGATDTQYF	TGTGCCACCAGCAGTAGCGGGGGGGCCACAGATACGCAGTATTTT
TRBD1	TRBV6-5	TRBJ2-7	-	CASSGGQGLFYEQYF	TGTGCCAGCAGTGGGGGACAGGGCCTTTTCTACGAGCAGTACTTC
TRBD1	TRBV7-6	TRBJ2-5	-	CASSAGGTGGETQYF	TGTGCCAGCAGCGCCGGGGGGACAGGGGGGGAGACCCAGTACTTC